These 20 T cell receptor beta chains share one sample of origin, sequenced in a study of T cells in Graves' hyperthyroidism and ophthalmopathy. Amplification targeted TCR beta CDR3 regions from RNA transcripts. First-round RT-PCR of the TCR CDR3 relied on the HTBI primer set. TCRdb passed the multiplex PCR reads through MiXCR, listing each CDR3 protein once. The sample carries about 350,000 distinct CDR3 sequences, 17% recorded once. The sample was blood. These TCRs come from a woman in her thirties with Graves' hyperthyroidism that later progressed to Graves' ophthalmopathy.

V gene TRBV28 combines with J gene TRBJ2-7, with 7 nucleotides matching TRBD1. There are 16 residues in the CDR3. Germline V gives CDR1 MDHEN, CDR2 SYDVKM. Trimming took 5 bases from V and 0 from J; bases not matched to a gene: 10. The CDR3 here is CASSPHATGSSYEQYF. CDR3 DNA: TGTGCCAGCAGTCCCCACGCGACAGGGAGCTCCTACGAGCAGTACTTC.

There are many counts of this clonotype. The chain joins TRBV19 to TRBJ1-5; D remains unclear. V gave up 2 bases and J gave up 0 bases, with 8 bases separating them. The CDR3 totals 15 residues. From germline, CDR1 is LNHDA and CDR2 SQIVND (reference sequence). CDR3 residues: CASSILGNSNQPQHF. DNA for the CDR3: TGTGCCAGTAGTATACTGGGAAATAGCAATCAGCCCCAGCATTTT.

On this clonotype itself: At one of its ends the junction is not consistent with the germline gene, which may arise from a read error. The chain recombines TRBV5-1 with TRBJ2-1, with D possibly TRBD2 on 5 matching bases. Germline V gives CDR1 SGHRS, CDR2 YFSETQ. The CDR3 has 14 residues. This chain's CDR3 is CASTVGVSHNEQFF. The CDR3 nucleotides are TGCGCCAGCACCGTCGGGGTCTCCCACAATGAGCAGTTCTTC.

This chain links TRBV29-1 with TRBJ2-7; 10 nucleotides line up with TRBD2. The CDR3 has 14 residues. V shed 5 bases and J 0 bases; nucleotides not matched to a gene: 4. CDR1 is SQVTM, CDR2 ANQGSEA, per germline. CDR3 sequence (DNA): TGCAGCGTTAGCCTAGCGGGGGCCTCCTACGAGCAGTACTTC. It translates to CSVSLAGASYEQYF.

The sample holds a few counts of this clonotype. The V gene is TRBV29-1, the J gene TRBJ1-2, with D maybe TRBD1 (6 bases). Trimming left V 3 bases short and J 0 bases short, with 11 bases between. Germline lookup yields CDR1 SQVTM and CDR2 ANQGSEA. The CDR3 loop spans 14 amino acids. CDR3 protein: CSVDSQGTNYGYTF. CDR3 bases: TGCAGCGTTGACAGCCAGGGGACTAACTATGGCTACACCTTC.

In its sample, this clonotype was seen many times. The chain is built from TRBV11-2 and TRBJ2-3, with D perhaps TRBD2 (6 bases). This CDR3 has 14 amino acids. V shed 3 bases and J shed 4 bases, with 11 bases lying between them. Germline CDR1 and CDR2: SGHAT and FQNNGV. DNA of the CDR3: TGTGCCAGCAGCTTCGCGGGAAGGGCAGATACGCAGTATTTT. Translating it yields CASSFAGRADTQYF.

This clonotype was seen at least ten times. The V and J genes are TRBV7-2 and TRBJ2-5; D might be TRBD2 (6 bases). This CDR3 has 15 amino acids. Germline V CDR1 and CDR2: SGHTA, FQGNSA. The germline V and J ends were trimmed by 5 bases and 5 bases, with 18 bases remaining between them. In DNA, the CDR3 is TGTGCCAGCAGCGGAACAACTAGCATCGGGGAGACCCAGTACTTC. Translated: CASSGTTSIGETQYF.

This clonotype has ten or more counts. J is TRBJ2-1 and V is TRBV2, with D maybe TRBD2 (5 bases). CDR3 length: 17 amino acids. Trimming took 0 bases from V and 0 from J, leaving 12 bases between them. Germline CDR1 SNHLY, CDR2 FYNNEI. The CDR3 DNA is TGTGCCAGCAGTGAAGCACCCCAAGGGAGCTCCTACAATGAGCAGTTCTTC. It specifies CASSEAPQGSSYNEQFF. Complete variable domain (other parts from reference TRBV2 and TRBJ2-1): EPEVTQTPSHQVTQMGQEVILRCVPISNHLYFYWYRQILGQKVEFLVSFYNNEISEKSEIFDDQFSVERPDGSNFTLKIRSTKLEDSAMYFCASSEAPQGSSYNEQFFGPGTRLTVL.

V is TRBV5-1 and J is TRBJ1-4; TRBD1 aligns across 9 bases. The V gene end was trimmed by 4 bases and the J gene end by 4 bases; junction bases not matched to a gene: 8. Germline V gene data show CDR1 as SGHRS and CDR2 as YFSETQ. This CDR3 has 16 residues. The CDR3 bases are TGCGCCAGCAGCCCGGGACAGGGACGATTTAATGAAAAACTGTTTTTT. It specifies CASSPGQGRFNEKLFF. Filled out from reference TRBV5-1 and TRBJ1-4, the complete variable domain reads KAGVTQTPRYLIKTRGQQVTLSCSPISGHRSVSWYQQTPGQGLQFLFEYFSETQRNKGNFPGRFSGRQFSNSRSEMNVSTLELGDSALYLCASSPGQGRFNEKLFFGSGTQLSVL.

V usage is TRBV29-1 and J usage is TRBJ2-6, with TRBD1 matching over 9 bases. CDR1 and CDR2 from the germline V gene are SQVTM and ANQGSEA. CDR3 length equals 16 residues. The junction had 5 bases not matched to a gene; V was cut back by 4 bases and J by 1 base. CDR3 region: CSVAGTGYSGANVLTF. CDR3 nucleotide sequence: TGCAGCGTTGCCGGGACAGGGTATTCTGGGGCCAACGTCCTGACTTTC.

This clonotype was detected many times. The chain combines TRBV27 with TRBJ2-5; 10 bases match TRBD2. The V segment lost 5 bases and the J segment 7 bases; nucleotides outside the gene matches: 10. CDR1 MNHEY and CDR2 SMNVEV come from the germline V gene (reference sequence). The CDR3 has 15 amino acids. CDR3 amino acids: CASSLSGGGIGTQYF. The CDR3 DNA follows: TGTGCCAGCAGTCTCAGCGGGGGGGGGATAGGGACCCAGTACTTC.

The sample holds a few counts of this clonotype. The CDR3 sequence is CASSQGGSTDTQYF. CDR3 DNA sequence: TGTGCCAGCAGCCAGGGGGGCAGCACAGATACGCAGTATTTT. The J gene is TRBJ2-3, the V gene TRBV7-7, with D maybe TRBD1 (7 bases). This CDR3 is 14 amino acids long. The V end lost 5 bases, the J end lost 0 bases, and 9 bases lay between the germline ends. Germline V CDR1 and CDR2: SSHAT, FNYEAQ (reference sequence).

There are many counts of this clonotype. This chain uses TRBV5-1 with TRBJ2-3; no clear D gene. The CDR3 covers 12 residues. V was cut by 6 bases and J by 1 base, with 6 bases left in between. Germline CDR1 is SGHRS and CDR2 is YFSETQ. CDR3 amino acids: CASTSGTDTQYF. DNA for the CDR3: TGCGCCAGCACCTCTGGCACAGATACGCAGTATTTT.

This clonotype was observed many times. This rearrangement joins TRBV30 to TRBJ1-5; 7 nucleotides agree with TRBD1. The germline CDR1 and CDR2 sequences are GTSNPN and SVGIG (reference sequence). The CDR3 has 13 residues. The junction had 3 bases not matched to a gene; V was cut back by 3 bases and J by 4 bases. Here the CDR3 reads CAWSGTANQPQHF. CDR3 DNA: TGTGCCTGGAGCGGGACAGCAAATCAGCCCCAGCATTTT. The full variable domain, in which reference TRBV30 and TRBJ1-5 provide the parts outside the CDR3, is SQTIHQWPATLVQPVGSPLSLECTVEGTSNPNLYWYRQAAGRGLQLLFYSVGIGQISSEVPQNLSASRPQDRQFILSSKKLLLSDSGFYLCAWSGTANQPQHFGDGTRLSIL.

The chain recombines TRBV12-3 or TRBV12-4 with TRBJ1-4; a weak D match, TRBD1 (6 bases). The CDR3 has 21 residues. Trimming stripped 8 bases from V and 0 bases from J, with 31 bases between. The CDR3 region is CASVSGSSGGGGTATNEKLFF. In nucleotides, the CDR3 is TGTGCCAGCGTCTCGGGGAGTAGCGGGGGGGGGGGCACTGCAACTAATGAAAAACTGTTTTTT.

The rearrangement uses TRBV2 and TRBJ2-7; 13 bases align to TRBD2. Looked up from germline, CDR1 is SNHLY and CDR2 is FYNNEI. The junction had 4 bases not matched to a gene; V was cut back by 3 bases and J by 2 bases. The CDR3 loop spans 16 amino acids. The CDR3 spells CASSEGTSGTPYEQYF. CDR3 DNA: TGTGCCAGCAGTGAGGGGACTAGCGGGACTCCCTACGAGCAGTACTTC.

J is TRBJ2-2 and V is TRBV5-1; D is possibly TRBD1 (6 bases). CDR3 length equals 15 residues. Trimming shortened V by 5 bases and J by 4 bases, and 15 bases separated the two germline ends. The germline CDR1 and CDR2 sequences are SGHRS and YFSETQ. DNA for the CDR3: TGCGCCAGCAGGGAGCAGGGGCGGACCACCGGGGAGCTGTTTTTT. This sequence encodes CASREQGRTTGELFF.

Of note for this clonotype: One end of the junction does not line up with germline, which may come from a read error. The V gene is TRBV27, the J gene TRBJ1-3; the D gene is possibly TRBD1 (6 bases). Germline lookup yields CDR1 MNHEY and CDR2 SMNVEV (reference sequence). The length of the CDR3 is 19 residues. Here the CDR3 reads CASSLLGPRGPVSGSTIYF. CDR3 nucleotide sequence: TGTGCCAGCAGTTTATTGGGACCGCGGGGGCCTGTGTCTGGAAGCACCATATATTTT.

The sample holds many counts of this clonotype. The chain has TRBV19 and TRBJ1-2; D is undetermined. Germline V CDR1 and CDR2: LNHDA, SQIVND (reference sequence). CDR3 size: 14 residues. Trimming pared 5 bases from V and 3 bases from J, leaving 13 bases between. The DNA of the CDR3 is TGTGCCAGTAGTCAGTGGTTGCTGGACTATGGCTACACCTTC. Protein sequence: CASSQWLLDYGYTF.

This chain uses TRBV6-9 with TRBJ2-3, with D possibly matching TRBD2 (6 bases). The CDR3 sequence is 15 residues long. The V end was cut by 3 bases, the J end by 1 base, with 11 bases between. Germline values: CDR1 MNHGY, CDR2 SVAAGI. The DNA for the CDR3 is TGTGCCAGCAGTTACCTACCGGGGGGCACAGATACGCAGTATTTT. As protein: CASSYLPGGTDTQYF.